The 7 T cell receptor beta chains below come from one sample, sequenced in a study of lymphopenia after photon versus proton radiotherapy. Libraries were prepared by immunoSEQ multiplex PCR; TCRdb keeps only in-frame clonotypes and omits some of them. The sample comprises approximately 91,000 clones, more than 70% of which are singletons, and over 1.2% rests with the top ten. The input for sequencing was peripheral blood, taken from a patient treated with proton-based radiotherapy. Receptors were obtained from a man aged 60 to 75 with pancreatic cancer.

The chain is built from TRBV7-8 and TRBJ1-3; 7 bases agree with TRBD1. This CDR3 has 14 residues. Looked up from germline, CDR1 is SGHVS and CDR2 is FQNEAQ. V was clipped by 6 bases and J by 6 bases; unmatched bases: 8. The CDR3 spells CASSLFTGENTIYF. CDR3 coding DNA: TGTGCCAGCAGTTTATTTACAGGGGAAAACACCATATATTTT. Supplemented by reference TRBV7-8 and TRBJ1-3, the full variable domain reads GAGVSQSPRYKVAKRGQDVALRCDPISGHVSLFWYQQALGQGPEFLTYFQNEAQLDKSGLPSDRFFAERPEGSVSTLKIQRTQQEDSAVYLCASSLFTGENTIYFGEGSWLTVV.

The chain's CDR3 is CATTSPGQGNQPQHF. The CDR3 DNA sequence: TGTGCCACAACTAGTCCCGGACAGGGGAATCAGCCCCAGCATTTT. The chain joins TRBV28 to TRBJ1-5, with TRBD1 identical over 9 bases. This CDR3 has 15 residues. With 10 bases clipped from V and 4 bases from J, the junction kept 11 bases outside the gene matches. The germline gives CDR1 MDHEN, CDR2 SYDVKM.

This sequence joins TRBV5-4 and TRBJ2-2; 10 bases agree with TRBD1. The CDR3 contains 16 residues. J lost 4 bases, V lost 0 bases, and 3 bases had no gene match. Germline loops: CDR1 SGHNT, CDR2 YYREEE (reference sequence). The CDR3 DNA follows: TGTGCCAGCAGCTTGGGCGACAGGGGGCGCACCGGGGAGCTGTTTTTT. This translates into CASSLGDRGRTGELFF.

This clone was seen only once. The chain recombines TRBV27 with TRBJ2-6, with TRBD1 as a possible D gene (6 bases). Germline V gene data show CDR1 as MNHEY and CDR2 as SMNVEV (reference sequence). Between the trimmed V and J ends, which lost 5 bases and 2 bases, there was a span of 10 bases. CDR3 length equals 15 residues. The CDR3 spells CASSQGWPGANVLTF. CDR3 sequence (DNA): TGTGCCAGCAGTCAGGGGTGGCCTGGGGCCAACGTCCTGACTTTC.

CDR3 in DNA: TGTGCCAGCAGCCAGACCGGGACTTCTGGAAACACCATATATTTT. Translation gives CASSQTGTSGNTIYF. This chain uses TRBV4-2 with TRBJ1-3, with D perhaps TRBD1 (5 bases). This CDR3 is 15 amino acids long. With 3 bases removed from V and 1 base from J, the gap between germline ends came to 10 bases. The V gene's germline CDR1 is LGHNA and CDR2 YNFKEQ.

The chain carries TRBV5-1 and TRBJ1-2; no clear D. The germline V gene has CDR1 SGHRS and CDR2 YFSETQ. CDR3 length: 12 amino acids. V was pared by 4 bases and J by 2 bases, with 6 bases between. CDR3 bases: TGCGCCAGCAGCCCGGGGAACTATGGCTACACCTTC. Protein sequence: CASSPGNYGYTF.

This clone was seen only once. DNA of the CDR3: TGTGCCAGCAGCATATTAGGGACAGGGGGCGCAGAACCCGACGAGCAGTACTTC. Translation gives CASSILGTGGAEPDEQYF. V is TRBV21-1 and J is TRBJ2-7; whether TRBD1, the table's D call, matches the DNA was not checked. TRBV21-1 has pseudogene status. This CDR3 contains 18 residues.